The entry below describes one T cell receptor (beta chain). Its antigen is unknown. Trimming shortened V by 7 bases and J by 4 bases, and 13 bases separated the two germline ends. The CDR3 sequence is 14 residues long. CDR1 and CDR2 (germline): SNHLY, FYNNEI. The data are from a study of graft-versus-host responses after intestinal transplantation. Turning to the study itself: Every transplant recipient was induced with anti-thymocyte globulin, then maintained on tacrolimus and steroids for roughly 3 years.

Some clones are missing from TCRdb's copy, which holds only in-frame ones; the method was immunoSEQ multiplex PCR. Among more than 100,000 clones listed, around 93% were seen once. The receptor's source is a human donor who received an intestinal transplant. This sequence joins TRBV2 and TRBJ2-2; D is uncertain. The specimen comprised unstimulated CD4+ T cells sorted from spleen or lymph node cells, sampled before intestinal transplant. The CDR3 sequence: CASTRTGPTGELFF. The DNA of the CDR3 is TGTGCCAGCACGCGAACCGGGCCCACCGGGGAGCTGTTTTTT.